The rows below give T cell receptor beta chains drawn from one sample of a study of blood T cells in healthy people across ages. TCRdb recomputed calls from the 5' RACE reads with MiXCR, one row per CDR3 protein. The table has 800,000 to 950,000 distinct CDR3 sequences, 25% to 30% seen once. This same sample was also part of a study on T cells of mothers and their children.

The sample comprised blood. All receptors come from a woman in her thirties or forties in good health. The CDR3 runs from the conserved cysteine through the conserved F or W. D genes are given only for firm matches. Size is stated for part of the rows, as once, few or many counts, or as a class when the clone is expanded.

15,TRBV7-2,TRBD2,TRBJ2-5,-,TGTGCCAGCAGCCCCCAGGGACTAGCTAGAGAGACCCAGTACTTC,CASSPQGLARETQYF
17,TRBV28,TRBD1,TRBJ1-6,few,TGTGCCAGCAGTCCCCCGACAGGGAGCTCCTATAATTCACCCCTCCACTTT,CASSPPTGSSYNSPLHF
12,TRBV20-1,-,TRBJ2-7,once,TGCAGTGCTACGGACAGAGCCTACGAGCAGTACTTC,CSATDRAYEQYF
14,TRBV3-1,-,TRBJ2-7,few,TGTGCCAGCAGCCAAGAAGGGCAGTCCTACGAGCAGTACTTC,CASSQEGQSYEQYF
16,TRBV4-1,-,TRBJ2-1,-,TGCGCCAGCAGCCATGACGGGACCGCGACGGACAATGAGCAGTTCTTC,CASSHDGTATDNEQFF
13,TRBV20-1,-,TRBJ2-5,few,TGCAGTGCTGAACAGGGACCCAAAGAGACCCAGTACTTC,CSAEQGPKETQYF
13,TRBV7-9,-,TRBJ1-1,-,TGTGCCAGCAGCTTAGAGATCGGACAGGAAGCTTTCTTT,CASSLEIGQEAFF
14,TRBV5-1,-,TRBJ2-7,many,TGCGCCAGCAGCCCGGGACATGGAGGATACGAGCAGTACTTC,CASSPGHGGYEQYF
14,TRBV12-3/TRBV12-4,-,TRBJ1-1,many,TGTGCCAGCAGTTTCTCTAGCGGGGACGTTGAAGCTTTCTTT,CASSFSSGDVEAFF
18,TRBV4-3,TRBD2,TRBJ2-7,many,TGCGCCAGCAGCCAAGCAGCTAGCGGGGTCTATCAATCCTACGAGCAGTACTTC,CASSQAASGVYQSYEQYF
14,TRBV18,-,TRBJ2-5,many,TGTGCCAGCTCACCACCGGGACATCAAGAGACCCAGTACTTC,CASSPPGHQETQYF
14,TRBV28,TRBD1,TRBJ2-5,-,TGTGCCATCAGCAAACAGGGGGCCGCCGAGACCCAGTACTTC,CAISKQGAAETQYF
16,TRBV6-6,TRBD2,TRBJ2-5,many,TGTGCCAGCAGCGCTACCGGACTAGCGGGGGGGTTAACCCAGTACTTC,CASSATGLAGGLTQYF
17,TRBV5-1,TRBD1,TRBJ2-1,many,TGCGCCAGCAGCTTGGGGACAGGGGGCATCTCCTACAATGAGCAGTTCTTC,CASSLGTGGISYNEQFF